The 20 T cell receptor beta chains below come from one sample, sequenced in a study of cytomegalovirus exposure and HLA in healthy donors. Sequenced by immunoSEQ multiplex PCR; TCRdb stores in-frame clones only, minus some. The repertoire has some 140,000 clones, roughly four fifths of them found once; the top ten carry 25% to 30%. Sequencing input: PBMCs. These receptors came from a man aged 25-45 years in good health and CMV-seropositive.

This chain connects TRBV14 to TRBJ2-7, with D hard to call. Trimming pared 1 base from V and 9 bases from J, leaving 13 bases between. CDR1 is SGHDN, CDR2 FVKESK, per germline. The CDR3 has 13 amino acids. In DNA, the CDR3 is TGTGCCAGCAGCCAAGTAGCCGGCCCATGGCAGTACTTC. Amino acid sequence: CASSQVAGPWQYF.

This clone was detected once. This chain joins TRBV6-6 and TRBJ1-1, with D possibly TRBD1 on 5 matching bases. The CDR3 length is 15 residues. The germline V and J ends were trimmed by 2 bases and 3 bases, with 13 bases remaining between them. Per germline, CDR1 MNHNY and CDR2 SVGAGI (reference sequence). For the CDR3, the DNA is TGTGCCAGCAGTTACGGACCCGGGGGGGACACTGAAGCTTTCTTT. This sequence encodes CASSYGPGGDTEAFF.

The gene calls are TRBV25-1 and TRBJ2-1, with 9 bases matching TRBD2. With V trimmed by 2 bases and J by 8 bases, 7 bases remained unmatched. This CDR3 has 15 residues. The germline CDR1 and CDR2 sequences are MGHDK and SYGVNS. The CDR3 loop reads CASSEMRLAAHEQFF. The CDR3 bases are TGTGCCAGCAGTGAAATGAGACTAGCGGCCCATGAGCAGTTCTTC.

This clone was seen only once. The chain is built from TRBV27 and TRBJ1-1; 11 bases line up with TRBD1. The CDR3 runs to 12 residues. Germline CDR1 is MNHEY and CDR2 is SMNVEV (reference sequence). The V gene end was trimmed by 10 bases and the J gene end by 7 bases; junction bases not matched to a gene: 5. As DNA, the CDR3 is TGTGCCACCCGGACAGGGGGCGGTGAAGCTTTCTTT. As protein: CATRTGGGEAFF.

This chain connects TRBV5-5 to TRBJ2-1; 8 nucleotides align to TRBD2. CDR1 is SGHKS and CDR2 is YYEKEE in the germline V gene (reference sequence). V shed 2 bases and J 0 bases; nucleotides not matched to a gene: 1. This CDR3 comprises 15 residues. Here the CDR3 DNA reads TGTGCCAGCAGCTTTAGCGGGGACTCCTACAATGAGCAGTTCTTC. Translating it yields CASSFSGDSYNEQFF.

The chain couples TRBV7-6 to TRBJ2-1; possibly TRBD1 for D (6 bases). Germline lookup yields CDR1 SGHVS and CDR2 FNYEAQ. This CDR3 region has 16 residues. V lost 5 bases to trimming and J lost 0 bases, with 14 bases between them. The DNA of the CDR3 is TGTGCCAGCAGCGTAAGCAGGGGAAGCTCCTACAATGAGCAGTTCTTC. The encoded protein is CASSVSRGSSYNEQFF.

The chain joins TRBV4-1 to TRBJ2-7; weak D call: TRBD2 (6 bases). The CDR3 is 15 residues long. Germline assignment: CDR1 MGHRA and CDR2 YSYEKL. V was trimmed by 8 bases and J by 3 bases, leaving 20 bases between them. The CDR3 region is CASRTFLGSGYEQYF. The CDR3 nucleotides are TGCGCCAGCCGAACTTTCCTGGGTAGCGGCTACGAGCAGTACTTC.

This clone was seen a few times. The chain uses TRBV2 and TRBJ1-2; weak D call: TRBD1 (5 bases). This CDR3 has 12 amino acids. V lost 5 bases and J lost 4, with 8 bases in between. The germline gives CDR1 SNHLY, CDR2 FYNNEI. CDR3 sequence (DNA): TGTGCCAGCAGTATGGGACTCTATGGCTACACCTTC. This sequence encodes CASSMGLYGYTF.

In this sample, this clone turned up once. The rearrangement uses TRBV6-6 and TRBJ1-4; 7 bases map to TRBD1. The CDR3 consists of 14 residues. The V and J ends lost 3 bases and 5 bases, in that order; junction bases with no gene match: 3. The germline V gene encodes CDR1 MNHNY and CDR2 SVGAGI (reference sequence). CDR3 bases: TGTGCCAGCAGTTATCTGACAGGGAATGAAAAACTGTTTTTT. Protein: CASSYLTGNEKLFF.

The chain combines TRBV27 with TRBJ1-2; D perhaps matches TRBD1 (5 bases). Germline V lookup: CDR1 MNHEY, CDR2 SMNVEV (reference sequence). The CDR3 length is 14 residues. The V gene lost 5 bases and the J gene lost 0 bases, with 10 bases spanning the gap. CDR3 protein: CASSLQAANYGYTF. The CDR3 DNA reads as TGTGCCAGCAGTCTACAGGCGGCTAACTATGGCTACACCTTC.

This chain connects TRBV7-3 to TRBJ2-1; D may be TRBD1 (6 bases). The CDR3 consists of 13 residues. V lost 2 bases to trimming and J lost 8 bases, with 10 bases between them. CDR1 is SGHTA and CDR2 is FQGTGA in the germline V gene. In DNA form, the CDR3 reads TGTGCCAGCAGCTTACAGGGGCTCGATGAGCAGTTCTTC. Its protein product is CASSLQGLDEQFF.

J is TRBJ1-2 and V is TRBV5-8, with no clear D. The CDR3 extends over 12 amino acids. V was shortened by 7 bases and J by 7 bases, with 14 bases between the two germline ends. CDR1 is SGHTS and CDR2 is YDEGEE in the germline V gene. CDR3 nucleotide sequence: TGTGCCAGCGGGCCGGCCGGTGGTGGCTACACCTTC. Its translation is CASGPAGGGYTF. Supplemented by reference TRBV5-8 and TRBJ1-2, the full variable domain reads EAGVTQSPTHLIKTRGQQATLRCSPISGHTSVYWYQQALGLGLQFLLWYDEGEERNRGNFPPRFSGRQFPNYSSELNVNALELEDSALYLCASGPAGGGYTFGSGTRLTVV.

The chain uses TRBV7-2 and TRBJ1-4; unclear D gene. The CDR3 contains 15 residues. Deletions cut 2 bases from V and 4 bases from J, with 11 bases between. CDR1 is SGHTA and CDR2 is FQGNSA in the germline V gene. CDR3 nucleotides: TGTGCCAGCAGCTTATCCAACAGATTTAATGAAAAACTGTTTTTT. This encodes CASSLSNRFNEKLFF.

The rearrangement links TRBV11-2 to TRBJ1-1; D unclear. Trimming pared 4 bases from V and 0 bases from J, leaving 6 bases between. The CDR3 covers 13 residues. CDR1 and CDR2 from the germline V gene are SGHAT and FQNNGV. The CDR3 DNA follows: TGTGCCAGCAGCTCCAGTATGAACACTGAAGCTTTCTTT. Its protein is CASSSSMNTEAFF.

The chain is built from TRBV2 and TRBJ1-2; 7 nucleotides line up with TRBD1. This CDR3 spans 13 amino acids. Germline V gene data show CDR1 as SNHLY and CDR2 as FYNNEI. V lost 10 bases and J lost 6; bases outside the gene matches: 11. CDR3 protein: CATRGQGGDGYTF. CDR3 bases: TGTGCCACCCGCGGGCAGGGGGGAGATGGCTACACCTTC.

This sequence joins TRBV11-2 and TRBJ2-7; D ambiguous. The CDR3 is 12 amino acids. Germline V gene data show CDR1 as SGHAT and CDR2 as FQNNGV. Trimming removed 1 base at V and 5 bases at J, with 6 bases between. CDR3 in DNA: TGTGCCAGCAGCTTAGGGCCCGACGAGCAGTACTTC. It translates to CASSLGPDEQYF.

The J gene is TRBJ2-5, the V gene TRBV5-1; 8 bases are a match to TRBD1. V lost 4 bases, J lost 0 bases, and 8 bases stayed unmatched. CDR1 is SGHRS, CDR2 YFSETQ, per germline. The CDR3 covers 16 residues. The CDR3 here is CASSGGTGGYQETQYF. The CDR3 region has the DNA TGCGCCAGCAGCGGAGGGACAGGAGGCTACCAAGAGACCCAGTACTTC. Drawing the rest from reference TRBV5-1 and TRBJ2-5, the complete variable domain is KAGVTQTPRYLIKTRGQQVTLSCSPISGHRSVSWYQQTPGQGLQFLFEYFSETQRNKGNFPGRFSGRQFSNSRSEMNVSTLELGDSALYLCASSGGTGGYQETQYFGPGTRLLVL.

Sample share makes this clone large. The chain is built from TRBV9 and TRBJ1-5; D is possibly TRBD1 (5 bases). V gave up 2 bases and J gave up 4 bases, with 10 bases separating them. The CDR3 sequence is 14 residues long. Germline lookup yields CDR1 SGDLS and CDR2 YYNGEE. The CDR3, as DNA: TGTGCCAGCAGCGTCTCAGGGAATAATCAGCCCCAGCATTTT. This codes for CASSVSGNNQPQHF. Full variable domain (rest looked up from reference TRBV9 and TRBJ1-5): DSGVTQTPKHLITATGQRVTLRCSPRSGDLSVYWYQQSLDQGLQFLIQYYNGEERAKGNILERFSAQQFPDLHSELNLSSLELGDSALYFCASSVSGNNQPQHFGDGTRLSIL.

Only a few counts were recorded for this clone. The genes are TRBV7-9 and TRBJ2-5; a possible D gene is TRBD2 (6 bases). CDR3 length equals 16 residues. Trimming stripped 0 bases from V and 4 bases from J, with 15 bases between. CDR1 is SEHNR, CDR2 FQNEAQ, per germline (reference sequence). In DNA, the CDR3 is TGTGCCAGCAGCTTAGCTTATGGGGGGAGTGGAGAGACCCAGTACTTC. Residues: CASSLAYGGSGETQYF.

This chain connects TRBV21-1 to TRBJ2-7; the table's TRBD1 call for D was not verified on the DNA. TRBV21-1 is termed a pseudogene. The CDR3 sequence is 14 residues long. CDR3 nucleotide sequence: TGTGCCAGCAGTCCTTCGACAGGGGTTTCCGAGCAGTACTTC. Its translation: CASSPSTGVSEQYF.